These 28 T cell receptor beta chains came from one sample sequenced in a study of Ad26.COV2.S vaccination and SARS-CoV-2 variants. TCRdb's copy holds only in-frame clones and misses some; the assay was immunoSEQ multiplex PCR. The sample has about 440,000 clones, roughly 91% seen once. Treatment of the sample: 15 to 20 received Ad26.COV2.S at low or high dose, single or two shots; roughly 5 received placebo; per-sample allocation not given. Sampling occurred on day 63 after the first vaccine or placebo injection. This sample comprised peripheral blood, obtained in a trial of Ad26.COV2.S vaccine versus placebo. These TCRs come from a person aged 18-65 years who received the Ad26.COV2.S COVID-19 vaccine or a placebo.

The chain is built from TRBV18 and TRBJ1-1; D unclear. The V end lost 1 base, the J end lost 5 bases, and 14 bases lay between the germline ends. Germline values: CDR1 KGHSH, CDR2 LQKENI. The CDR3 is made up of 15 amino acids. The CDR3 spells CASSPQGISGTEAFF. CDR3 in DNA: TGTGCCAGCTCACCACAGGGTATTTCTGGAACTGAAGCTTTCTTT. The full variable domain, in which reference TRBV18 and TRBJ1-1 provide the parts outside the CDR3, is NAGVMQNPRHLVRRRGQEARLRCSPMKGHSHVYWYRQLPEEGLKFMVYLQKENIIDESGMPKERFSAEFPKEGPSILRIQQVVRGDSAAYFCASSPQGISGTEAFFGQGTRLTVV.

This clone has more than one count but fewer than ten. Other DNA sequences in the same sample also yield this CDR3. The rearrangement uses TRBV7-9 and TRBJ2-7; either TRBD1 or TRBD2 may fit D (5 bases each). Trimming cost V 1 base and J 5 bases, with 6 bases left between them. This CDR3 is 12 amino acids long. CDR1 and CDR2 (germline): SEHNR, FQNEAQ (reference sequence). The CDR3, as DNA: TGTGCCAGCAGCTTAGGAGGGGACGAGCAGTACTTC. Protein product: CASSLGGDEQYF.

The chain combines TRBV5-6 with TRBJ2-7; D is possibly TRBD2 (6 bases). Germline values: CDR1 SGHDT, CDR2 YYEEEE. The CDR3 runs 14 residues. V was shortened by 2 bases and J by 6 bases, with 15 bases between the two germline ends. CDR3 nucleotides: TGTGCCAGCAGCTTTTTAAGCGGAGGGGTCGAGCAGTACTTC. This codes for CASSFLSGGVEQYF.

The chain couples TRBV19 to TRBJ2-2; 8 bases are shared with TRBD1. In germline, CDR1 is LNHDA, CDR2 SQIVND (reference sequence). Trimming removed 5 bases from V and 0 bases from J; junction bases left unmatched: 5. CDR3 size: 16 residues. The CDR3 sequence is CASSDPRGPNTGELFF. The CDR3 bases are TGTGCCAGTAGTGACCCCAGGGGGCCGAACACCGGGGAGCTGTTTTTT.

The rearrangement uses TRBV15 and TRBJ2-3; D ambiguous. Germline-derived CDR1 and CDR2 are LNHNV and YYDKDF (reference sequence). CDR3 length equals 15 residues. Trimming stripped 3 bases from V and 5 bases from J, with 15 bases between. CDR3 amino acids: CATSSSRRAGDTQYF. The DNA for the CDR3 is TGTGCCACCAGCAGCTCGAGACGGGCCGGAGATACGCAGTATTTT.

Notes on this clone: Distinct nucleotide sequences in the sample also encode this CDR3. The chain recombines TRBV5-1 with TRBJ1-4; 7 bases fit TRBD1. CDR1 is SGHRS, CDR2 YFSETQ, per germline. CDR3 length: 14 amino acids. V was pared by 4 bases and J by 4 bases, with 4 bases of the junction left unmatched. As DNA, the CDR3 is TGCGCCAGCAGCCCGGGACAGCTTAATGAAAAACTGTTTTTT. It specifies CASSPGQLNEKLFF.

The chain uses TRBV11-2 and TRBJ2-1, with 12 nucleotides matching TRBD2. CDR1 and CDR2 from the germline V gene are SGHAT and FQNNGV. The ends lost 5 bases at V and 1 base at J; junction bases unmatched: 6. The CDR3 loop spans 17 amino acids. The CDR3 DNA follows: TGTGCCAGCAGCCTCTCTAGCGGGAGGGCATCCTACAATGAGCAGTTCTTC. It yields the protein CASSLSSGRASYNEQFF.

The chain combines TRBV12-2 with TRBJ2-2. TRBV12-2 is annotated as a pseudogene. The CDR3 is 17 amino acids. CDR3 residues: CASRLTGATFNTGELFF. DNA for the CDR3: TGTGCAAGTCGCTTAACGGGGGCGACGTTCAACACCGGGGAGCTGTTTTTT.

The CDR3 protein is CATSRDVAAQTGELFF. The CDR3 bases are TGTGCCACCAGCAGAGATGTTGCAGCCCAAACCGGGGAGCTGTTTTTT. The rearrangement uses TRBV15 and TRBJ2-2, with D uncertain. CDR1 and CDR2 from the germline V gene are LNHNV and YYDKDF (reference sequence). The CDR3 sequence is 16 residues long. V shed 0 bases and J shed 5 bases, with 13 bases lying between them. Supplemented by reference TRBV15 and TRBJ2-2, the full variable domain reads DAMVIQNPRYQVTQFGKPVTLSCSQTLNHNVMYWYQQKSSQAPKLLFHYYDKDFNNEADTPDNFQSRRPNTSFCFLDIRSPGLGDTAMYLCATSRDVAAQTGELFFGEGSRLTVL.

This clone was counted once. This could be a read error, since a much larger clone is one nucleotide away. The chain has TRBV5-4 and TRBJ2-3; possibly TRBD1 for D (6 bases). The V and J ends lost 3 bases and 0 bases respectively, with 11 bases between them. Germline V gene data show CDR1 as SGHNT and CDR2 as YYREEE (reference sequence). The CDR3 loop spans 15 amino acids. CDR3 protein: CASSSGQTSTDTQYF. In DNA form, the CDR3 reads TGTGCCAGCAGCTCAGGACAGACTAGCACAGATACGCAGTATTTT.

This sequence joins TRBV4-3 and TRBJ2-2; the match to TRBD1 covers 10 bases. This CDR3 spans 19 amino acids. V was pared by 0 bases and J by 4 bases, with 11 bases of the junction left unmatched. Germline V lookup: CDR1 LGHNA, CDR2 YSLEER. CDR3 loop: CASSQESGGTGATTGELFF. In DNA form, the CDR3 reads TGCGCCAGCAGCCAAGAAAGTGGGGGGACAGGGGCCACCACCGGGGAGCTGTTTTTT.

Regarding this clone: Other DNA sequences in this specimen translate into the identical CDR3. This chain links TRBV19 with TRBJ2-2; weak D call: TRBD1 (5 bases). From germline, CDR1 is LNHDA and CDR2 SQIVND (reference sequence). The CDR3 loop spans 13 amino acids. V shed 2 bases and J shed 6 bases, with 7 bases lying between them. CDR3 DNA sequence: TGTGCCAGTAGTATATCAGGGTCCGGGGAGCTGTTTTTT. Its translation: CASSISGSGELFF.

The V gene is TRBV5-4, the J gene TRBJ2-7, with 7 bases lining up with TRBD2. V shed 4 bases and J 0 bases; nucleotides not matched to a gene: 7. The germline V gene encodes CDR1 SGHNT and CDR2 YYREEE (reference sequence). This CDR3 comprises 15 residues. CDR3 nucleotide sequence: TGTGCCAGCAGCGGAGTCCCTAGCGGCTCCTACGAGCAGTACTTC. It is translated as CASSGVPSGSYEQYF.

The CDR3 region is CASSLRSSTLQSGRQKIYGYTF. CDR3 nucleotides: TGTGCCAGCAGTTTACGATCGAGTACTTTGCAGTCAGGAAGACAGAAGATCTATGGCTACACCTTC. J is TRBJ1-2 and V is TRBV27; D perhaps matches TRBD1 (5 bases). In germline, CDR1 is MNHEY, CDR2 SMNVEV (reference sequence). The CDR3 is 22 residues long. V was clipped by 2 bases and J by 4 bases, with 35 bases between them.

V gene TRBV2 combines with J gene TRBJ2-1; 7 bases fit TRBD1. Germline V CDR1 and CDR2: SNHLY, FYNNEI. The CDR3 covers 12 residues. With V trimmed by 10 bases and J by 7 bases, 7 bases remained unmatched. DNA of the CDR3: TGTGCCAACAGGGGAACGGGGAATGAGCAGTTCTTC. Its translation: CANRGTGNEQFF.

V and J are TRBV5-5 and TRBJ2-5; 8 bases align to TRBD2. This CDR3 comprises 13 residues. Germline CDR1 is SGHKS and CDR2 is YYEKEE (reference sequence). V lost 4 bases to trimming and J lost 5 bases; unmatched junction nucleotides: 4. CDR3 in DNA: TGTGCCAGCAGCCCCGGGGGGGAGGAGACCCAGTACTTC. It encodes CASSPGGEETQYF.

The rearrangement links TRBV3-1 (or the pseudogene TRBV3-2) to TRBJ2-3; the D call may be TRBD1 or TRBD2 (5 bases each). The CDR3 totals 16 residues. The V gene lost 4 bases and the J gene lost 4 bases, with 18 bases spanning the gap. Per germline, CDR1 LGHDT and CDR2 YNNKEL (reference sequence). This chain's CDR3 is CASSPWRRTQADTQYF. For the CDR3, the DNA is TGTGCCAGCAGCCCCTGGCGGAGGACACAGGCAGATACGCAGTATTTT.

This clone was observed a single time. This chain uses TRBV2 with TRBJ2-3; D may be TRBD1 (5 bases). Germline V gene lookup returns CDR1 SNHLY and CDR2 FYNNEI. This CDR3 has 15 residues. V dropped 1 base and J dropped 2 bases, with 10 bases sitting between them. CDR3 in DNA: TGTGCCAGCAGTGAAGAATCAGGGTTCACAGATACGCAGTATTTT. Translating gives CASSEESGFTDTQYF.

The chain couples TRBV11-2 to TRBJ2-1, with D maybe TRBD1 (5 bases). Trimming pared 3 bases from V and 6 bases from J, leaving 9 bases between. Germline-derived CDR1 and CDR2 are SGHAT and FQNNGV. The CDR3 is made up of 13 amino acids. The CDR3 DNA follows: TGTGCCAGCAGCTTCTCCACAGGCAATGAGCAGTTCTTC. Protein: CASSFSTGNEQFF.

The J gene is TRBJ1-1, the V gene TRBV6-5; D might be TRBD1 (5 bases). The CDR3 is 15 residues long. CDR1 is MNHEY, CDR2 SVGAGI, per germline. The V gene lost 4 bases and the J gene lost 8 bases, with 20 bases spanning the gap. The CDR3 coding sequence is TGTGCCAGCAGTTTTCGGACATCGGCCGGAGGGGAAGCTTTCTTT. Translated: CASSFRTSAGGEAFF.

This rearrangement joins TRBV15 to TRBJ2-7, with 8 bases lining up with TRBD2. From germline, CDR1 is LNHNV and CDR2 YYDKDF (reference sequence). This CDR3 comprises 14 residues. Germline trimming cut 6 bases from V and 1 base from J; bases unmatched to any gene: 5. CDR3 sequence (DNA): TGTGCCACCAGTAGGCTAGCGGGTTCCTACGAGCAGTACTTC. Translated: CATSRLAGSYEQYF.

The CDR3 loop is CASSQETSGSINEQFF. Here the CDR3 DNA reads TGTGCCAGCAGCCAAGAGACTAGCGGGAGTATCAATGAGCAGTTCTTC. V usage is TRBV4-2 and J usage is TRBJ2-1; TRBD2 matches 12 bases. The CDR3 runs to 16 residues. J lost 6 bases, V lost 0 bases, and 3 bases had no gene match. The germline CDR1 and CDR2 sequences are LGHNA and YNFKEQ.

The chain couples TRBV18 to TRBJ1-5; weak D call: TRBD1 (6 bases). Germline V gene lookup returns CDR1 KGHSH and CDR2 LQKENI. This CDR3 is 14 amino acids long. Trimming stripped 5 bases from V and 4 bases from J, with 12 bases between. The CDR3 region has the DNA TGTGCCAGCTCATTAACAGGGATAAATCAGCCCCAGCATTTT. This translates into CASSLTGINQPQHF. Using reference TRBV18 and TRBJ1-5 for the parts outside the CDR3, the full variable domain is NAGVMQNPRHLVRRRGQEARLRCSPMKGHSHVYWYRQLPEEGLKFMVYLQKENIIDESGMPKERFSAEFPKEGPSILRIQQVVRGDSAAYFCASSLTGINQPQHFGDGTRLSIL.

The chain uses TRBV5-4 and TRBJ1-5, with a tentative D call TRBD1 (5 bases). The germline V and J ends were trimmed by 1 base and 3 bases, with 11 bases remaining between them. The germline gives CDR1 SGHNT, CDR2 YYREEE (reference sequence). The length of the CDR3 is 15 residues. The chain's CDR3 is CASSLMGDFNQPQHF. The CDR3 nucleotides read TGTGCCAGCAGCTTGATGGGGGATTTCAATCAGCCCCAGCATTTT.

This chain uses TRBV9 with TRBJ2-5, with no clear D. Trimming removed 0 bases at V and 2 bases at J, with 11 bases between. The CDR3 covers 15 residues. Germline assignment: CDR1 SGDLS and CDR2 YYNGEE. DNA for the CDR3: TGTGCCAGCAGCGTAGATGCAAGTTCTCAAGAGACCCAGTACTTC. It specifies CASSVDASSQETQYF.

The J gene is TRBJ2-7, the V gene TRBV15; D possibly corresponds to TRBD1 (5 bases). CDR1 is LNHNV, CDR2 YYDKDF, per germline (reference sequence). The CDR3 has 18 amino acids. V shed 0 bases and J shed 2 bases, with 20 bases lying between them. The CDR3 DNA reads as TGTGCCACCAGCAGAGATCTTCCCCGACAGTCCGTCCCCTACGAGCAGTACTTC. Amino acid sequence: CATSRDLPRQSVPYEQYF.

This chain uses TRBV28 with TRBJ1-4; D call uncertain. The CDR3 contains 20 residues. V gave up 3 bases and J gave up 0 bases, with 23 bases separating them. The germline V gene has CDR1 MDHEN and CDR2 SYDVKM. The CDR3 DNA reads as TGTGCCAGCAGTTTTGGGTGGATAGGGTCAGCTCAGGCAACTAATGAAAAACTGTTTTTT. Translated, it gives CASSFGWIGSAQATNEKLFF.

V and J are TRBV7-2 and TRBJ2-3; D is possibly TRBD2 (6 bases). Germline loops: CDR1 SGHTA, CDR2 FQGNSA. The CDR3 spans 13 residues. V lost 5 bases and J lost 3, with 9 bases in between. CDR3 nucleotide sequence: TGTGCCAGCAGCACCCTAGCGACAGATACGCAGTATTTT. It specifies CASSTLATDTQYF.